A selection of T cell receptor beta chains follows, all from one sample in a study of blood T cells in healthy people across ages. TCRdb itself ran the 5' RACE reads through MiXCR, one entry per CDR3 protein. The profile shows 800,000 to 950,000 distinct CDR3 sequences, roughly 29% of them singletons. This same sample was also taken into another study, of T cells of mothers and their children.

Material: blood. These receptors all stem from a woman in her forties in good health. CDR3s include the opening cysteine and the closing phenylalanine or tryptophan. Fields, in order: V gene, clone size, D gene, J gene, CDR3 protein, CDR3 DNA. A D gene is named only where the DNA matches it firmly. Size tells how often a clone was seen (once, few, many) or the class of an expanded clone, and some rows leave it out.

>TRBV10-3|NA|NA|TRBJ2-7
CAILPGAFSYEQYF
TGTGCCATCCTCCCAGGGGCCTTCTCCTACGAGCAGTACTTC
>TRBV7-7|many|TRBD2|TRBJ2-1
CASSFSGGTGDEQFF
TGTGCTAGCAGCTTTAGCGGGGGGACTGGGGATGAGCAGTTCTTC
>TRBV3-1|few|NA|TRBJ1-6
CASSQVRASPLHF
TGTGCCAGCAGCCAAGTTAGGGCTTCACCCCTCCACTTT
>TRBV12-3/TRBV12-4|NA|NA|TRBJ1-1
CASSLRAGENTEAFF
TGTGCCAGCAGTCTGAGGGCGGGAGAGAACACTGAAGCTTTCTTT
>TRBV6-5|few|NA|TRBJ1-2
CASSNRGGEFGYTF
TGTGCCAGCAGTAATAGGGGTGGAGAATTTGGCTACACCTTC
>TRBV5-1|NA|NA|TRBJ2-3
CASSKGRQRTDTQYF
TGCGCCAGCAGCAAGGGACGGCAACGCACAGATACGCAGTATTTT
>TRBV15|NA|TRBD2|TRBJ2-3
CTTSSWAGGADTQYF
TGTACCACCAGCAGCTGGGCGGGGGGCGCAGATACGCAGTATTTT
>TRBV2|few|NA|TRBJ2-7
CASSQELVEQYF
TGTGCCAGCAGTCAAGAGTTGGTAGAGCAGTACTTC
>TRBV24-1|NA|NA|TRBJ2-1
CATSGSGTVVYNEQFF
TGTGCCACCAGTGGCTCCGGGACTGTGGTATACAATGAGCAGTTCTTC
>TRBV27|many|NA|TRBJ2-7
CASRLVGSSYEQYF
TGTGCCAGCAGACTAGTGGGTTCCTCCTACGAGCAGTACTTC
>TRBV6-5|few|NA|TRBJ2-3
CASSYQGRSTDTQYF
TGTGCCAGCAGTTATCAAGGACGGAGCACAGATACGCAGTATTTT
>TRBV28|NA|NA|TRBJ2-5
CASSSGDETQYF
TGTGCCAGCAGTTCCGGAGATGAGACCCAGTACTTC
>TRBV6-5|NA|NA|TRBJ2-5
CASSFSMEDQETQYF
TGTGCCAGCAGTTTTTCTATGGAGGACCAAGAGACCCAGTACTTC
>TRBV10-3|many|TRBD1|TRBJ1-5
CAISESRPGTGFQYSNQPQHF
TGTGCCATCAGTGAGTCGCGTCCCGGGACAGGTTTCCAGTATAGCAATCAGCCCCAGCATTTT
>TRBV28|few|TRBD2|TRBJ2-1
CASSLWASGGVQETQFF
TGTGCCAGCAGTCTCTGGGCTAGCGGGGGTGTACAAGAGACCCAGTTCTTC